One sample yielded the 25 T cell receptor beta chains listed below, sequenced in a study of blood T cell repertoires in COVID-19. TCRdb keeps only in-frame clones here, not all; method: immunoSEQ multiplex PCR. The data show about 72,000 clones, 80% to 90% seen once. Sequencing was carried out using peripheral blood. These receptors were taken from a man under 40 with acute or convalescent COVID-19.

The V and J genes are TRBV7-6 and TRBJ2-2; the match to TRBD1 covers 11 bases. CDR1 is SGHVS, CDR2 FNYEAQ, per germline. V lost 4 bases, J lost 6 bases, and 7 bases stayed unmatched. This CDR3 has 16 amino acids. DNA of the CDR3: TGTGCCAGCAGCTCCCACGGGACAGGGGGGGCCGGGGAGCTGTTTTTT. Translation gives CASSSHGTGGAGELFF.

The gene calls are TRBV27 and TRBJ2-3; 9 positions match TRBD2. Trimming at V came to 3 bases and at J to 5 bases, leaving 9 bases not matched to a gene. CDR3 length: 16 residues. Germline V gives CDR1 MNHEY, CDR2 SMNVEV (reference sequence). The CDR3 DNA reads TGTGCCAGCAGTTTTTGGCGGGAGGGCCAGAAAGATACGCAGTATTTT. Protein sequence: CASSFWREGQKDTQYF.

The chain recombines TRBV24-1 with TRBJ2-1, with 8 nucleotides matching TRBD1. Germline V gene lookup returns CDR1 KGHDR and CDR2 SFDVKD. Unmatched junction bases numbered 10, after V lost 0 bases and J lost 7 bases. This CDR3 is 17 amino acids long. The chain's CDR3 is CATSDLQGTGTKNEQFF. The CDR3 DNA reads as TGTGCCACCAGTGATTTGCAAGGGACAGGTACGAAGAATGAGCAGTTCTTC.

The chain has TRBV27 and TRBJ2-7, with TRBD2 matching over 8 bases. V lost 3 bases and J lost 0; bases outside the gene matches: 4. Germline CDR1 MNHEY, CDR2 SMNVEV (reference sequence). The CDR3 consists of 15 residues. The CDR3 here is CASSFAGGASYEQYF. DNA of the CDR3: TGTGCCAGCAGTTTCGCGGGAGGAGCCTCCTACGAGCAGTACTTC.

The rearrangement links TRBV2 to TRBJ2-5, with TRBD2 as a possible D gene (7 bases). CDR1 and CDR2 from the germline V gene are SNHLY and FYNNEI. This CDR3 has 13 residues. Deletions cut 7 bases from V and 2 bases from J, with 11 bases between. DNA for the CDR3: TGTGCCAGCATGGGGGGGGCTCAAGAGACCCAGTACTTC. The encoded protein is CASMGGAQETQYF.

This CDR3 reads CSANTRSSYEQYF. CDR3 nucleotide sequence: TGCAGCGCAAATACAAGGAGCTCCTACGAGCAGTACTTC. This rearrangement joins TRBV29-1 to TRBJ2-7; D is unresolved. V lost 7 bases, J lost 0 bases, and 13 bases lay in between. The CDR3 is 13 amino acids. CDR1 SQVTM and CDR2 ANQGSEA come from the germline V gene.

The CDR3 region has the DNA TGTGCCAGCGCGACAGGGTGGGCCTACGAGCAGTACTTC. Its protein is CASATGWAYEQYF. The J gene is TRBJ2-7, the V gene TRBV28; TRBD1 agrees at 7 bases. CDR3 length: 13 residues. The germline gives CDR1 MDHEN, CDR2 SYDVKM. V gave up 8 bases and J gave up 2 bases; unmatched junction bases: 6.

About this clone: The DNA is omitted, as the CDR3 cannot be located on it reliably, and the CDR3 follows TCRdb's listing. V is TRBV6-5 and J is TRBJ2-1; the D call in the table, TRBD2, was not verified against the DNA. Germline CDR1 MNHEY, CDR2 SVGAGI. The CDR3 extends over 16 residues, inclusive of both ends. Here the CDR3 reads CASSSSRASSYNEQFF.

This chain links TRBV7-8 with TRBJ2-7; TRBD1 matches at 7 bases. The CDR3 totals 13 residues. Germline-derived CDR1 and CDR2 are SGHVS and FQNEAQ. V trimming: 4 bases; J trimming: 3 bases; junction bases outside the gene matches: 3. The CDR3 is CASSSDRVYEQYF. As DNA, the CDR3 is TGTGCCAGCAGCTCAGACAGGGTCTACGAGCAGTACTTC.

This clone has just one count. The V gene is TRBV2, the J gene TRBJ2-5; D not certain. The germline V and J ends were trimmed by 2 bases and 0 bases, with 4 bases remaining between them. The CDR3 is 13 residues long. The germline gives CDR1 SNHLY, CDR2 FYNNEI. Written as DNA, the CDR3 is TGTGCCAGCAGTGAACAGAACCAAGAGACCCAGTACTTC. It codes for CASSEQNQETQYF.

The chain is built from TRBV5-1 and TRBJ1-2, with unresolved D. The CDR3 has 13 amino acids. Germline V gene lookup returns CDR1 SGHRS and CDR2 YFSETQ. V lost 7 bases and J lost 4, with 14 bases in between. The CDR3 loop reads CASAPAGFYGYTF. The CDR3 DNA reads TGCGCCAGCGCCCCAGCGGGGTTCTATGGCTACACCTTC.

The V gene is TRBV11-1, the J gene TRBJ2-1, with 7 nucleotides matching TRBD1. Per germline, CDR1 SGHAT and CDR2 FQDESV (reference sequence). The ends lost 2 bases at V and 4 bases at J; junction bases unmatched: 8. The CDR3 sequence is 16 residues long. CDR3 coding DNA: TGTGCCAGCAGCTTAAATAGTAGGGGGCTATACAATGAGCAGTTCTTC. Translation gives CASSLNSRGLYNEQFF.

There are a few counts of this clone. The chain recombines TRBV5-6 with TRBJ2-1, with TRBD2 matching 11 bases. CDR1 is SGHDT and CDR2 is YYEEEE in the germline V gene. This CDR3 is built from 16 residues. The ends lost 4 bases at V and 10 bases at J; junction bases unmatched: 13. The CDR3 reads CASSKLAGGLQGEQFF. The CDR3 nucleotides are TGTGCCAGCAGCAAATTAGCGGGAGGGCTTCAGGGGGAGCAGTTCTTC.

This clone has only a few counts. V and J are TRBV7-2 and TRBJ1-2, with D perhaps matching TRBD1 (6 bases). This CDR3 contains 14 residues. Trimming stripped 4 bases from V and 7 bases from J, with 16 bases between. The germline CDR1 and CDR2 sequences are SGHTA and FQGNSA. CDR3 DNA sequence: TGTGCCAGCAGCTCCCCGGGGGGGCTCCGTGGCTACACCTTC. This translates into CASSSPGGLRGYTF.

V gene TRBV19 combines with J gene TRBJ2-2; D is possibly TRBD2 (5 bases). V lost 3 bases and J lost 3, with 5 bases in between. The CDR3 is 13 amino acids. CDR1 and CDR2 from the germline V gene are LNHDA and SQIVND (reference sequence). DNA of the CDR3: TGTGCCAGTAGTATCGGGGACACCGGGGAGCTGTTTTTT. This encodes CASSIGDTGELFF.

V is TRBV7-9 and J is TRBJ1-3, with 8 nucleotides matching TRBD1. CDR1 is SEHNR, CDR2 FQNEAQ, per germline (reference sequence). Trimming took 3 bases from V and 1 from J; bases not matched to a gene: 11. The CDR3 is 18 amino acids. CDR3 DNA: TGTGCCAGCAGCTTTTTTAGGACAGGGAGGGCGTCTGGAAACACCATATATTTT. The encoded protein is CASSFFRTGRASGNTIYF.

The rearrangement links TRBV30 to TRBJ2-1; TRBD2 is a possible D gene (6 bases). The CDR3 is made up of 12 amino acids. Germline assignment: CDR1 GTSNPN and CDR2 SVGIG (reference sequence). Deletions cut 8 bases from V and 6 bases from J, with 14 bases between. CDR3 protein: CAGGTRGNEQFF. CDR3 coding DNA: TGTGCCGGGGGGACTCGAGGCAATGAGCAGTTCTTC.

The gene calls are TRBV6-5 and TRBJ2-7, with 9 nucleotides matching TRBD2. V was pared by 2 bases and J by 2 bases, with 7 bases of the junction left unmatched. The CDR3 loop spans 16 amino acids. Germline V gene sequence: CDR1 MNHEY, CDR2 SVGAGI. CDR3 residues: CASSYLLAGVPYEQYF. As DNA, the CDR3 is TGTGCCAGCAGTTACCTACTAGCGGGTGTCCCCTACGAGCAGTACTTC.

This chain links TRBV5-1 with TRBJ2-1; 9 nucleotides line up with TRBD2. This CDR3 contains 14 residues. The germline V gene has CDR1 SGHRS and CDR2 YFSETQ. The J segment lost 8 bases and the V segment lost 5 bases, leaving 8 bases of the junction unmatched. This chain's CDR3 is CASSEASGIDEQFF. The CDR3 nucleotides are TGCGCCAGCAGTGAGGCTAGCGGGATCGATGAGCAGTTCTTC.

The rearrangement links TRBV7-6 to TRBJ2-1, with 9 bases that match TRBD2. Per germline, CDR1 SGHVS and CDR2 FNYEAQ. The CDR3 covers 15 residues. J was trimmed by 9 bases and V by 1 base; bases with no gene match: 7. The CDR3 DNA is TGTGCCAGCAGCTTAGAGAGCGGGAGGAAAGTTGAGCAGTTCTTC. Residues: CASSLESGRKVEQFF.

The chain carries TRBV19 and TRBJ1-5, with D possibly being TRBD1 (6 bases). The CDR3 has 15 residues. CDR1 and CDR2 (germline): LNHDA, SQIVND (reference sequence). V gave up 4 bases and J gave up 2 bases, with 12 bases separating them. In DNA, the CDR3 is TGTGCCAGTAGTACGACAGGTGGAGGCAATCAGCCCCAGCATTTT. It codes for CASSTTGGGNQPQHF.

The chain links TRBV6-5 to TRBJ1-1, with 10 bases aligning to TRBD1. Germline V gene sequence: CDR1 MNHEY, CDR2 SVGAGI. The ends lost 0 bases at V and 3 bases at J; junction bases unmatched: 4. This CDR3 is built from 16 residues. The CDR3 nucleotides are TGTGCCAGCAGTTACTCGGTAGGGACAGGGGACACTGAAGCTTTCTTT. This translates into CASSYSVGTGDTEAFF.

CDR3 protein: CSVGGGRASVDEQYF. The CDR3 region has the DNA TGCAGCGTTGGGGGCGGGAGGGCCTCTGTCGACGAGCAGTACTTC. This chain connects TRBV29-1 to TRBJ2-7; 9 bases fit TRBD2. After removal of 4 bases from V and 5 bases from J, the junction contained 12 bases not matched to a gene. CDR3 length: 15 residues. Germline V gives CDR1 SQVTM, CDR2 ANQGSEA.

CDR3 DNA: TGTGCCAGCAGCTTGGGGACAGGGAGTGAAAAACTGTTTTTT. Residues: CASSLGTGSEKLFF. This chain connects TRBV28 to TRBJ1-4; 9 positions match TRBD1. The CDR3 loop spans 14 amino acids. Germline CDR1 MDHEN, CDR2 SYDVKM. V lost 6 bases and J lost 7; bases outside the gene matches: 6.

The gene calls are TRBV30 and TRBJ1-5; a weak D match, TRBD1 (5 bases). CDR1 GTSNPN and CDR2 SVGIG come from the germline V gene (reference sequence). The V end was cut by 8 bases, the J end by 2 bases, with 16 bases between. This CDR3 comprises 14 residues. The CDR3 bases are TGTGCCACAACCGAGGCGGGGGGCAATCAGCCCCAGCATTTT. It encodes CATTEAGGNQPQHF.